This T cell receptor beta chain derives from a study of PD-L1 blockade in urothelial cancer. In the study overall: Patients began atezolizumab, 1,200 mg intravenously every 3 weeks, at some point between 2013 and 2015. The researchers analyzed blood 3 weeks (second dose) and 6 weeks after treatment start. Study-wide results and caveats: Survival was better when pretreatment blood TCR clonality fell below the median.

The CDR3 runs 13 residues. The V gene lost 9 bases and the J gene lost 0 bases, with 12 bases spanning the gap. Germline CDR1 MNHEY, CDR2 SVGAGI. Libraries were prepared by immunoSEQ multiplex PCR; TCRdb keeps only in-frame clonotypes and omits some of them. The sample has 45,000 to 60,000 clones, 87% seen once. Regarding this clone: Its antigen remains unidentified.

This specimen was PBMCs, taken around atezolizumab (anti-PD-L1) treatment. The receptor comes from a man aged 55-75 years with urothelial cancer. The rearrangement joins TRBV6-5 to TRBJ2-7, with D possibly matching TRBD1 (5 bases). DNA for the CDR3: TGTGCCAGAGTCCCGGACACCTCCTACGAGCAGTACTTC. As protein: CARVPDTSYEQYF.